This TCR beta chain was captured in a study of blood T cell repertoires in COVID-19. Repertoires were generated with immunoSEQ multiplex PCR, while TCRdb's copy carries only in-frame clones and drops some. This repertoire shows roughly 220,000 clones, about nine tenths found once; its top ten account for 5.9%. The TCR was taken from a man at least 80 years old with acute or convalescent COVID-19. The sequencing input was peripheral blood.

CDR3 bases: TGTGCCAGCAGTTTTTTCATCGGGGAGCTGTTTTTT. This translates into CASSFFIGELFF. This chain links TRBV12-3 or TRBV12-4 with TRBJ2-2; D gene uncertain. This CDR3 has 12 amino acids. V lost 3 bases and J 7 bases, leaving 6 bases between the germline ends.